Listed below are T cell receptor beta chains from one sample, sequenced in a study of OX40 agonist ivuxolimab in advanced cancers. TCRdb keeps only in-frame clones here, not all; method: immunoSEQ multiplex PCR. The sample records about 93,000 clones, approximately 94% being singletons. The material was CD4+ or CD8+ T cells sorted from blood, obtained in a trial of the OX40 agonist ivuxolimab. The receptor set was obtained from an adult with an advanced solid tumor such as melanoma, head and neck, liver or kidney cancer. The CDR3 runs from the conserved cysteine through the conserved F or W. A D gene is named only where the DNA matches it firmly. Size is stated for part of the rows, as once, few or many counts, or as a class when the clone is expanded.

j_call,cdr3_length,v_call,d_call,clone_size,cdr3_nt,cdr3_aa
TRBJ2-1,14,TRBV27,.,.,TGTGCCAGCACCCCTATAGGGGGGAAGGGTGAGCAGTTCTTC,CASTPIGGKGEQFF
TRBJ1-4,20,TRBV19,TRBD1,.,TGTGCCAGTAGTATCCCCCGAGGACAGGCCTACCAGATCCCAAATGAAAAACTGTTTTTT,CASSIPRGQAYQIPNEKLFF
TRBJ1-1,15,TRBV4-1,.,.,TGCGCCAGCAGCCAGCCACCCGGAGGGGCCACTGAAGCTTTCTTT,CASSQPPGGATEAFF
TRBJ2-1,12,TRBV6-5,TRBD1,.,TGTGCCAGCAGTTCAGGGGGAGATGAGCAGTTCTTC,CASSSGGDEQFF
TRBJ2-7,15,TRBV7-6,.,.,TGTGCCAGCAGCTTATCCGCAGGGGCAATCGACGAGCAGTACTTC,CASSLSAGAIDEQYF
TRBJ1-1,13,TRBV27,.,once,TGTGCCAGCAGTTTATCCATGAACACTGAAGCTTTCTTT,CASSLSMNTEAFF
TRBJ2-4,14,TRBV5-6,.,.,TGTGCCAGCAGCTTGGGTCTAGCCAAAAACATTCAGTACTTC,CASSLGLAKNIQYF
TRBJ2-3,13,TRBV6-1,.,.,TGTGCCAGCAGTGAAGCGGGTGCGGATACGCAGTATTTT,CASSEAGADTQYF
TRBJ2-3,15,TRBV27,TRBD2,.,TGTGCCAGCAGTTTATTTAGCGGGGGGGGAGATACGCAGTATTTT,CASSLFSGGGDTQYF
TRBJ2-2,17,TRBV27,.,.,TGTGCCAGCAGTCGGCAGGGGAGTAAAGGGACAACCGGGGAGCTGTTTTTT,CASSRQGSKGTTGELFF
TRBJ2-1,17,TRBV7-2,.,.,TGTGCCAGCAGCTTAGCTGGCTCTGGGGGATATAAGAATGAGCAGTTCTTC,CASSLAGSGGYKNEQFF
TRBJ2-3,12,TRBV13,.,once,TGTGCCAGCAGCTTGGGAAGAGATACGCAGTATTTT,CASSLGRDTQYF
TRBJ1-5,17,TRBV15,.,once,TGTGCCACCAGCAGAGATCGGGGGGGCTCCCGAGATCAGCCCCAGCATTTT,CATSRDRGGSRDQPQHF
TRBJ1-1,12,TRBV29-1,.,.,TGCAGCGTTGAGCAGGGGAACACTGAAGCTTTCTTT,CSVEQGNTEAFF
TRBJ1-2,12,TRBV5-4,.,few,TGTGCCAGCACCACCACCGGGGCTCGCTACACCTTC,CASTTTGARYTF
TRBJ2-7,15,TRBV5-3,TRBD2,.,TGTGCCAGCAGCTTGGTAGCGGGAGCAGGATACGAGCAGTACTTC,CASSLVAGAGYEQYF
TRBJ2-7,16,TRBV6-5,.,.,TGTGCCAGCAGTTACACGGGTCGGGACACTACCTACGAGCAGTACTTC,CASSYTGRDTTYEQYF
TRBJ2-5,18,TRBV15,.,.,TGTGCCACCAGCAGAGATAGCCGGCGGGGGCCGGGGGGAGAGACCCAGTACTTC,CATSRDSRRGPGGETQYF
TRBJ2-7,14,TRBV7-2,TRBD1,once,TGTGCCAGCAGCTTGGGACAGGGTATCTACGAGCAGTACTTC,CASSLGQGIYEQYF
TRBJ2-7,14,TRBV5-6,TRBD1,once,TGTGCCAGCAGTCCCGGGACAGCCAACTACGAGCAGTACTTC,CASSPGTANYEQYF
TRBJ2-5,16,TRBV10-1,.,.,TGCGCCAGCAGTGATCAGTTGATCGGGGTAGGGGGGACCCAGTACTTC,CASSDQLIGVGGTQYF
TRBJ2-5,12,TRBV11-2,.,.,TGTGCCAGCTCTCGAGACTATCTGACCCAGTACTTC,CASSRDYLTQYF
TRBJ1-1,17,TRBV7-9,.,.,TGTGCCAGCAGCTTGACCGGACGCTCTTTCGGGAACACTGAAGCTTTCTTT,CASSLTGRSFGNTEAFF
TRBJ1-1,14,TRBV2,.,.,TGTGCCAGCAATTTCGGGAGAGAAGGCACTGAAGCTTTCTTT,CASNFGREGTEAFF
TRBJ2-7,13,TRBV30,.,.,TGTGCCTGGAGTGTACTGGGGGAGTACGAGCAGTACTTC,CAWSVLGEYEQYF
TRBJ2-2,14,TRBV9,.,.,TGTGCCAGCAGCCAGACAGGAGGCACCGGGGAGCTGTTTTTT,CASSQTGGTGELFF
TRBJ2-7,14,TRBV9,.,.,TGTGCCAGCAGCGCAAGAGCGGACCTCTACGAGCAGTACTTC,CASSARADLYEQYF
TRBJ1-1,12,TRBV7-9,TRBD1,.,TGTGCCAGCAGCCACAGGGGCACTGAAGCTTTCTTT,CASSHRGTEAFF
TRBJ1-1,13,TRBV27,.,.,TGTGCCAGCAGTTTATTCTCTAGCGCTGAAGCTTTCTTT,CASSLFSSAEAFF
TRBJ2-3,12,TRBV19,.,.,TGTGCCAGTAGGGAGACAGGCCTTGGGCAGTATTTT,CASRETGLGQYF
TRBJ2-7,13,TRBV5-1,.,.,TGCGCCAGCAGGGCTGGCTTCAATTCCGAGCAGTACTTC,CASRAGFNSEQYF
TRBJ1-3,17,TRBV23-1,.,.,TGCGCCAGCAGTCAGCCGACGCGCCGGGAGAGGGGAAACACCATATATTTT,CASSQPTRRERGNTIYF
TRBJ1-1,13,TRBV9,.,.,TGTGCCAGCAGCGTAGGTACCACGACTGAAGCTTTCTTT,CASSVGTTTEAFF
TRBJ1-1,18,TRBV5-1,TRBD1,.,TGCGCCAGCAGCCCGACTCCCGGGACAGGGGGACTGAACACTGAAGCTTTCTTT,CASSPTPGTGGLNTEAFF
TRBJ2-6,18,TRBV28,TRBD1,.,TGTGCCAGCAGTTTGAGTGACAGGGGACTGTCTGGGGCCAACGTCCTGACTTTC,CASSLSDRGLSGANVLTF
TRBJ1-5,15,TRBV4-1,.,.,TGCGCCAGCAGCCAAGATCCGTATAGCAATCAGCCCCAGCATTTT,CASSQDPYSNQPQHF
TRBJ2-1,14,TRBV4-1,.,.,TGCGCCAGCAGCCAAGAAGGCATTAGCTATGAGCAGTTCTTC,CASSQEGISYEQFF
TRBJ2-7,14,TRBV5-1,TRBD1,.,TGCGCCAGCAGCGCCGGGACAGGGATCTACGAGCAGTACTTC,CASSAGTGIYEQYF
TRBJ1-3,16,TRBV5-1,.,.,TGCGCCAGCAGCGGGCCGACAGCCTCCTCTGGAAACACCATATATTTT,CASSGPTASSGNTIYF
TRBJ2-7,16,TRBV11-2,.,.,TGTGCCAGCAGCCCCTGGACAGCCAGGAGCTCCTACGAGCAGTACTTC,CASSPWTARSSYEQYF
TRBJ2-1,15,TRBV27,TRBD2,.,TGTGCCAGCAGTTTATGGCCTAGCGGGAGCAATGAGCAGTTCTTC,CASSLWPSGSNEQFF
TRBJ2-3,15,TRBV29-1,TRBD1,.,TGCAGCGTTTCTGAGAAGGGGGCTTGGACAGATACGCAGTATTTT,CSVSEKGAWTDTQYF
TRBJ2-1,13,TRBV30,TRBD2,.,TGTGCCTGGGGCAGGGAGGGCTACAATGAGCAGTTCTTC,CAWGREGYNEQFF
TRBJ1-1,11,TRBV6-5,.,.,TGTGCCAGCACGGGGAACACTGAAGCTTTCTTT,CASTGNTEAFF
TRBJ1-1,15,TRBV11-2,TRBD1,.,TGTGCCAGCAGACAATGGGACAGGACGAACACTGAAGCTTTCTTT,CASRQWDRTNTEAFF
TRBJ1-1,14,TRBV27,TRBD1,.,TGTGCCAGCAGGGTGGGACAGATGAACACTGAAGCTTTCTTT,CASRVGQMNTEAFF